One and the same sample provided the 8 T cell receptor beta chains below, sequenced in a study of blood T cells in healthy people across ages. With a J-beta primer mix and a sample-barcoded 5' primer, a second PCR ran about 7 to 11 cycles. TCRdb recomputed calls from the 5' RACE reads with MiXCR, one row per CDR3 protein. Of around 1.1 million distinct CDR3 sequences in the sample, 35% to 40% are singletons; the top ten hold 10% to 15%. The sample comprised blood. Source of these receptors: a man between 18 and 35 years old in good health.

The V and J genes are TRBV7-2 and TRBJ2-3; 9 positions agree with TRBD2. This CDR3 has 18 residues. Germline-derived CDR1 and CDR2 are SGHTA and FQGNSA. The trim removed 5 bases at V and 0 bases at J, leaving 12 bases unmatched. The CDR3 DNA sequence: TGTGCCAGCAGCACGAAGCTGGGACTAGCTAAGAGCACAGATACGCAGTATTTT. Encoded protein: CASSTKLGLAKSTDTQYF.

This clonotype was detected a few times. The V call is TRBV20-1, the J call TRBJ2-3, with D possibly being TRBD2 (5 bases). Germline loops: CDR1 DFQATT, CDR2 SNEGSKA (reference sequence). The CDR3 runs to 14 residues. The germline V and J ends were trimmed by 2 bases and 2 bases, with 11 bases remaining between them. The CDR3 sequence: CSARRAEYTDTQYF. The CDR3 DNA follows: TGCAGTGCTAGACGAGCGGAGTACACAGATACGCAGTATTTT.

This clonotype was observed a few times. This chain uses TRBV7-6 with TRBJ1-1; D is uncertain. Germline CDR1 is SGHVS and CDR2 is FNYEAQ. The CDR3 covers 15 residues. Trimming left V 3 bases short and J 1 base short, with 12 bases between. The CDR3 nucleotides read TGTGCCAGCAGCTTGCCCGCAGGCGGGAACACTGAAGCTTTCTTT. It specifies CASSLPAGGNTEAFF.

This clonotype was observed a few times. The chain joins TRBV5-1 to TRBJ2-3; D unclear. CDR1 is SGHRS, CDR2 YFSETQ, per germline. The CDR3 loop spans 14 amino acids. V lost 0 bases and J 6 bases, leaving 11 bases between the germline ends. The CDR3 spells CASSLEPTPDTQYF. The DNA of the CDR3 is TGCGCCAGCAGCTTGGAGCCTACTCCGGATACGCAGTATTTT.

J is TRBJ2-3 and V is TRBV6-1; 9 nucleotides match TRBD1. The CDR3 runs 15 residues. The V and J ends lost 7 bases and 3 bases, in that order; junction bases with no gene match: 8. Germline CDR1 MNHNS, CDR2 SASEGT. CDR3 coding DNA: TGTGCCAGCACCCTTCGGACAGGGGAGACAGATACGCAGTATTTT. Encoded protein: CASTLRTGETDTQYF.

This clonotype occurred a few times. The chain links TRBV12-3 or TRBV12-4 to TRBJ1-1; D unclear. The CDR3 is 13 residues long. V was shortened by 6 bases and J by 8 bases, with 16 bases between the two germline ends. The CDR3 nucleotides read TGTGCCAGCAGGGCGACCTCAGCCTCCGAAGCTTTCTTT. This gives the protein CASRATSASEAFF.

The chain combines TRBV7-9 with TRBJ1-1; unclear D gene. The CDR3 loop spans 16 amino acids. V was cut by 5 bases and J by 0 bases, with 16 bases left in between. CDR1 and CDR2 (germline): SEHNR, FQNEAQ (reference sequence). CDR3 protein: CASSPPTEWVNTEAFF. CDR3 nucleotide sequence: TGTGCCAGCAGCCCACCCACAGAGTGGGTGAACACTGAAGCTTTCTTT.

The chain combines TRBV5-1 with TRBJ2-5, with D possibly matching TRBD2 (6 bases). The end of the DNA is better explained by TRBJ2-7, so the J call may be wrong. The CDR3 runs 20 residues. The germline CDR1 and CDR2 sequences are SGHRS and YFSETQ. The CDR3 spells CASSLAGVKSGSWLPNEQYF. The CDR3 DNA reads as TGCGCCAGCAGCTTGGCGGGGGTAAAGAGCGGCTCCTGGCTGCCGAACGAGCAGTACTTC.